One sample yielded the 12 T cell receptor beta chains listed below, sequenced in a study of T-cell memory formation after mild COVID-19. MiXCR was run by TCRdb on the 5' RACE reads, yielding one entry per CDR3 protein. The sample holds a few hundred thousand distinct CDR3 sequences, more than 20% seen once. Sequencing was carried out using PBMCs or a T cell subset sorted from them (not recorded which). The receptors were sampled from an adult woman who had mild COVID-19 (a few samples of this study predate the infection). Cell type and time point are not known.

The chain couples TRBV11-2 to TRBJ2-5; 7 bases agree with TRBD1. This CDR3 contains 16 residues. Germline V gene lookup returns CDR1 SGHAT and CDR2 FQNNGV. With V trimmed by 4 bases and J by 1 base, 9 bases remained unmatched. This chain's CDR3 is CASSSVGTASQETQYF. The CDR3 bases are TGTGCCAGCAGCTCGGTCGGGACAGCTTCCCAAGAGACCCAGTACTTC. Complete variable domain (other parts from reference TRBV11-2 and TRBJ2-5): EAGVAQSPRYKIIEKRQSVAFWCNPISGHATLYWYQQILGQGPKLLIQFQNNGVVDDSQLPKDRFSAERLKGVDSTLKIQPAKLEDSAVYLCASSSVGTASQETQYFGPGTRLLVL.

This rearrangement joins TRBV12-3 or TRBV12-4 to TRBJ2-7; D not certain. The V end was cut by 6 bases, the J end by 1 base, with 7 bases between. The CDR3 contains 12 residues. DNA of the CDR3: TGTGCCAGCAGCACCGGATCCTACGAGCAGTACTTC. Translation: CASSTGSYEQYF.

The chain employs TRBV20-1 and TRBJ2-7, with 10 bases identical to TRBD1. The V and J ends lost 5 bases and 0 bases, in that order; junction bases with no gene match: 4. The CDR3 runs to 14 residues. CDR1 and CDR2 from the germline V gene are DFQATT and SNEGSKA (reference sequence). The chain's CDR3 is CSARTGGFSYEQYF. The CDR3 DNA reads TGCAGTGCTCGGACAGGGGGGTTCTCCTACGAGCAGTACTTC.

The chain is built from TRBV11-1 and TRBJ2-1; D possibly corresponds to TRBD1 (6 bases). The V gene's germline CDR1 is SGHAT and CDR2 FQDESV (reference sequence). V lost 2 bases to trimming and J lost 2 bases, with 19 bases between them. The length of the CDR3 is 18 residues. The CDR3 DNA follows: TGTGCCAGCAGCTTAATTGGGTTGGGGGCAGGAGCCTACAATGAGCAGTTCTTC. It codes for CASSLIGLGAGAYNEQFF.

CDR3 sequence reads: CASSPGGQSHEQYF. DNA for the CDR3: TGTGCCAGCTCACCGGGGGGGCAGTCCCACGAGCAGTACTTC. The J gene is TRBJ2-7, the V gene TRBV18; D possibly corresponds to TRBD2 (7 bases). Germline lookup yields CDR1 KGHSH and CDR2 LQKENI. The CDR3 has 14 residues. V was pared by 3 bases and J by 5 bases, with 14 bases between.

The CDR3 is CASSLAGQLEAFF. Written as DNA, the CDR3 is TGTGCCAGCAGTTTAGCGGGACAGCTTGAAGCTTTCTTT. The rearrangement links TRBV12-3 or TRBV12-4 to TRBJ1-1, with 7 bases aligning to TRBD1. This CDR3 region has 13 residues. Trimming at V came to 0 bases and at J to 7 bases, leaving 2 bases not matched to a gene.

This clonotype turned up a few times. The chain uses TRBV20-1 and TRBJ2-7, with a possible D match to TRBD2 (6 bases). The V and J ends lost 5 bases and 4 bases respectively, with 9 bases between them. Germline assignment: CDR1 DFQATT and CDR2 SNEGSKA (reference sequence). This CDR3 contains 11 residues. CDR3 DNA: TGCAGTGCTCCAGGGAGGTACGAGCAGTACTTC. Residues: CSAPGRYEQYF.

The rearrangement links TRBV7-2 to TRBJ1-5; D remains ambiguous. Trimming pared 1 base from V and 7 bases from J, leaving 11 bases between. Germline CDR1 SGHTA, CDR2 FQGNSA. This CDR3 region has 14 residues. The CDR3 region has the DNA TGTGCCAGCAGCTTAGTTGCAGAGGGCCAGCCCCAGCATTTT. This gives the protein CASSLVAEGQPQHF. The full variable domain, rest sourced from reference TRBV7-2 and TRBJ1-5, is GAGVSQSPSNKVTEKGKDVELRCDPISGHTALYWYRQSLGQGLEFLIYFQGNSAPDKSGLPSDRFSAERTGGSVSTLTIQRTQQEDSAVYLCASSLVAEGQPQHFGDGTRLSIL.

A few counts support this clonotype. This sequence joins TRBV18 and TRBJ2-5, with a possible D match to TRBD2 (5 bases). The CDR3 runs 15 residues. Germline CDR1 and CDR2: KGHSH and LQKENI. V was shortened by 1 base and J by 0 bases, with 9 bases between the two germline ends. The CDR3 reads CASSPRAVHQETQYF. CDR3 sequence (DNA): TGTGCCAGCTCACCACGAGCGGTTCACCAAGAGACCCAGTACTTC.

There are a few counts of this clonotype. The gene calls are TRBV5-5 and TRBJ2-3; the match to TRBD2 covers 9 bases. Germline values: CDR1 SGHKS, CDR2 YYEKEE (reference sequence). V lost 1 base and J lost 2; bases outside the gene matches: 8. The CDR3 is 17 amino acids. The DNA for the CDR3 is TGTGCCAGCAGCTTGTTGGGGTTAGCGGGGGTCACAGATACGCAGTATTTT. Its protein product is CASSLLGLAGVTDTQYF.

This clonotype came up many times. This rearrangement joins TRBV6-2 or TRBV6-3 to TRBJ2-1; D is unclear. The length of the CDR3 is 13 residues. V was trimmed by 7 bases and J by 1 base, leaving 8 bases between them. Germline lookup yields CDR1 MNHEY and CDR2 SVGEGT. In DNA form, the CDR3 reads TGTGCCAGCAAGGGTCTTTCCTACAATGAGCAGTTCTTC. It codes for CASKGLSYNEQFF.

The chain carries TRBV30 and TRBJ2-7, with TRBD1 identical over 7 bases. Germline V gene sequence: CDR1 GTSNPN, CDR2 SVGIG (reference sequence). V shed 2 bases and J 4 bases; nucleotides not matched to a gene: 8. This CDR3 comprises 14 residues. CDR3 residues: CAWSMGNRGYEQYF. CDR3 nucleotides: TGTGCCTGGAGTATGGGGAACAGGGGATACGAGCAGTACTTC. Full variable domain (missing parts from reference TRBV30 and TRBJ2-7): SQTIHQWPATLVQPVGSPLSLECTVEGTSNPNLYWYRQAAGRGLQLLFYSVGIGQISSEVPQNLSASRPQDRQFILSSKKLLLSDSGFYLCAWSMGNRGYEQYFGPGTRLTVT.